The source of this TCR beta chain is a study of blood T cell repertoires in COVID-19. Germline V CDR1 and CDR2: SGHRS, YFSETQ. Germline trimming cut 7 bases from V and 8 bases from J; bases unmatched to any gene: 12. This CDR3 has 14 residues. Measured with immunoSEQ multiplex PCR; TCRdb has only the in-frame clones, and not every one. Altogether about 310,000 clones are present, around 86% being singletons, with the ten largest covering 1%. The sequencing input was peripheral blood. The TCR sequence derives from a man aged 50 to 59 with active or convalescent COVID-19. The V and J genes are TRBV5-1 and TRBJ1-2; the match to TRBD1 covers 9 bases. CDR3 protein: CASRNLQGAEGYTF. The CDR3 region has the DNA TGCGCCAGCCGGAACCTACAGGGGGCGGAAGGCTACACCTTC.